This passage covers 12 T cell receptor beta chains from one sample sequenced in a study of shared clonotypes between healthy human individuals. The assay was immunoSEQ multiplex PCR, and TCRdb's table has in-frame clones only and misses some. The table records roughly 490,000 clones, around 78% of them present only once. The sequenced sample consisted of PBMCs. Receptors were obtained from a woman aged 40-49 years in good health. Some clones in this sample may be carry-over from other donors' samples.

This clone was seen only a few times. The rearrangement links TRBV7-3 to TRBJ1-1; D is undetermined. The CDR3 spans 13 residues. The germline V gene encodes CDR1 SGHTA and CDR2 FQGTGA. V shed 1 base and J shed 4 bases, with 7 bases lying between them. CDR3 in DNA: TGTGCCAGCAGCTTAATTGTGGGCACTGAAGCTTTCTTT. Protein sequence: CASSLIVGTEAFF. Based on the CDR3 plus reference TRBV7-3 and TRBJ1-1, the full variable domain is GAGVSQTPSNKVTEKGKYVELRCDPISGHTALYWYRQSLGQGPEFLIYFQGTGAADDSGLPNDRFFAVRPEGSVSTLKIQRTERGDSAVYLCASSLIVGTEAFFGQGTRLTVV.

This chain connects TRBV7-2 to TRBJ1-2, with 7 nucleotides matching TRBD1. Germline CDR1 reads SGHTA; CDR2 reads FQGNSA. V gave up 4 bases and J gave up 8 bases; unmatched junction bases: 10. The CDR3 is 14 residues long. The CDR3 sequence is CASSSRDRVGGYTF. CDR3 DNA: TGTGCCAGCAGCTCCCGTGACAGGGTAGGCGGCTACACCTTC.

Many counts were recorded for this clone. The chain's CDR3 is CASSLVRKNGAFF. In DNA form, the CDR3 reads TGTGCCAGCAGCTTAGTCCGGAAGAATGGGGCTTTCTTT. The genes are TRBV13 and TRBJ1-1; D remains ambiguous. The CDR3 is made up of 13 amino acids. The germline V gene has CDR1 PRHDT and CDR2 FYEKMQ (reference sequence). V was shortened by 1 base and J by 11 bases, with 14 bases between the two germline ends.

V gene TRBV12-5 combines with J gene TRBJ2-2, with 9 nucleotides matching TRBD1. CDR3 size: 16 residues. Trimming at V came to 7 bases and at J to 1 base, leaving 7 bases not matched to a gene. Germline V gene lookup returns CDR1 LGHNT and CDR2 FRNRAP. CDR3 DNA sequence: TGTGCTAGTGAGAAAACGGGACAGGGGAACACCGGGGAGCTGTTTTTT. The encoded protein is CASEKTGQGNTGELFF.

CDR3 sequence reads: CASSMDRVLTNEKLFF. CDR3 bases: TGTGCCAGCAGCATGGACAGGGTTCTCACTAATGAAAAACTGTTTTTT. The chain is built from TRBV2 and TRBJ1-4; 8 nucleotides align to TRBD1. J gave up 2 bases and V 6 bases, and 8 bases lay outside the gene matches. The CDR3 has 16 residues. CDR1 and CDR2 (germline): SNHLY, FYNNEI. Looking up the rest from reference TRBV2 and TRBJ1-4 gives the full variable domain: EPEVTQTPSHQVTQMGQEVILRCVPISNHLYFYWYRQILGQKVEFLVSFYNNEISEKSEIFDDQFSVERPDGSNFTLKIRSTKLEDSAMYFCASSMDRVLTNEKLFFGSGTQLSVL.

V and J are TRBV6-5 and TRBJ2-7; possible D gene TRBD1, 6 bases. The CDR3 runs to 14 residues. Per the germline V gene, CDR1 is MNHEY and CDR2 is SVGAGI. Trimming left V 6 bases short and J 4 bases short, with 16 bases between. CDR3 in DNA: TGTGCCAGCAGCCTCGGACAGTCAGGTTACGAGCAGTACTTC. Protein product: CASSLGQSGYEQYF.

About this clone: Other DNA sequences from this sample encode an identical CDR3 as well. DNA of the CDR3: TGTGCCAGCTCACCAAGGTCTGGGGCCAACGTCCTGACTTTC. It yields the protein CASSPRSGANVLTF. The chain links TRBV18 to TRBJ2-6; no reliable D call. The germline V and J ends were trimmed by 2 bases and 1 base, with 3 bases remaining between them. The CDR3 runs to 14 residues. Looked up from germline, CDR1 is KGHSH and CDR2 is LQKENI.

J is TRBJ2-1 and V is TRBV7-6, with D hard to call. In germline, CDR1 is SGHVS, CDR2 FNYEAQ. There are 12 residues in the CDR3. V gave up 3 bases and J gave up 9 bases, with 9 bases separating them. In nucleotides, the CDR3 is TGTGCCAGCAGCTTTTGGTCGGGTGAGCAGTTCTTC. Its protein is CASSFWSGEQFF.

This sequence joins TRBV19 and TRBJ2-5, with TRBD2 matching 8 bases. The J call may be faulty, since TRBJ2-7 better matches the DNA end. CDR3 length: 15 residues. Germline V gives CDR1 LNHDA, CDR2 SQIVND (reference sequence). This CDR3 reads CASSPSGSRPYEQYF. CDR3 bases: TGTGCCAGTAGCCCCAGCGGGAGCAGGCCCTACGAGCAGTACTTC.

This clone has ten or more counts. This chain joins TRBV5-5 and TRBJ1-1, with 9 bases lining up with TRBD1. This CDR3 is 16 amino acids long. Germline-derived CDR1 and CDR2 are SGHKS and YYEKEE (reference sequence). Trimming cost V 0 bases and J 3 bases; bases outside gene matches: 6. The CDR3 here is CASSLGTGVEDTEAFF. The CDR3 nucleotides read TGTGCCAGCAGCTTGGGGACAGGGGTTGAGGACACTGAAGCTTTCTTT.

This clone was counted only a few times. This chain links TRBV30 with TRBJ2-1; 10 bases are a match to TRBD2. There are 15 residues in the CDR3. J lost 6 bases, V lost 1 base, and 6 bases had no gene match. Germline V gene sequence: CDR1 GTSNPN, CDR2 SVGIG (reference sequence). The CDR3 loop reads CAWSDSGRSPNEQFF. The CDR3 nucleotides are TGTGCCTGGAGTGATAGCGGGAGGAGTCCCAATGAGCAGTTCTTC.

The chain is built from TRBV5-4 and TRBJ1-5, with 7 bases that match TRBD1. This CDR3 region has 15 residues. CDR1 is SGHNT, CDR2 YYREEE, per germline (reference sequence). J gave up 4 bases and V 0 bases, and 4 bases lay outside the gene matches. The CDR3 is CASSLAPDRNQPQHF. The CDR3 bases are TGTGCCAGCAGCTTGGCCCCGGACAGGAATCAGCCCCAGCATTTT.